This T cell receptor beta chain derives from a study of blood T cell repertoires in COVID-19. Study background: The cDNA or gDNA used as material had been derived from T cells, B-cell-depleted T cells, or PBMCs.

This clone was counted a single time. Per the original data handling: Amplification from reference gene primers served as the basis for estimated nucleated cell counts. Clones were read by immunoSEQ multiplex PCR, and TCRdb kept only the in-frame ones, dropping some. V and J calls and clone size are those listed in that table; D and trimming were worked out from the DNA. Of 150,000 or so clones listed, about 86% are singletons. Source material: peripheral blood. The receptor's source is a woman in her fifties or sixties with acute or convalescent COVID-19.

CDR3 sequence (DNA): TGTGCCAGCAGCCCGAAAAGACTAGCGGAGCCTTACGAGCAGTACTTC. Residues: CASSPKRLAEPYEQYF. The chain uses TRBV5-4 and TRBJ2-7; the match to TRBD2 covers 9 bases. CDR1 is SGHNT, CDR2 YYREEE, per germline (reference sequence). This CDR3 is 16 amino acids long. The junction had 12 bases not matched to a gene; V was cut back by 4 bases and J by 4 bases.